The 3 T cell receptor beta chains given below trace back to one sample, sequenced in a study of cytomegalovirus exposure and HLA in healthy donors. The PCR ran on 60 Vbeta and 13 Jbeta primers. Sequenced by immunoSEQ multiplex PCR; TCRdb stores in-frame clones only, minus some. The profile shows about 140,000 clones, 60% to 85% of them singletons. The material sequenced was PBMCs. The receptors were gathered from a male donor in good health and CMV-seronegative.

Only one count was recorded for this clone. The rearrangement joins TRBV5-1 to TRBJ1-6; no clear D. V lost 0 bases to trimming and J lost 7 bases, with 11 bases between them. The germline gives CDR1 SGHRS, CDR2 YFSETQ. CDR3 length: 15 amino acids. For the CDR3, the DNA is TGCGCCAGCAGCTTGGGTGGAGCAACCAATTCACCCCTCCACTTT. Residues: CASSLGGATNSPLHF.

This clone is a singleton in its sample. The CDR3 DNA reads TGCGCCAGCAGCCAAGGGCAGGGCTATGGCTACACCTTC. Protein: CASSQGQGYGYTF. The gene calls are TRBV4-3 and TRBJ1-2; possible D gene TRBD1, 5 bases. The V end lost 1 base, the J end lost 4 bases, and 7 bases lay between the germline ends. The CDR3 loop spans 13 amino acids. In germline, CDR1 is LGHNA, CDR2 YSLEER.

This sequence joins TRBV27 and TRBJ2-7, with TRBD1 identical over 8 bases. The CDR3 has 15 residues. Trimming removed 0 bases from V and 4 bases from J; junction bases left unmatched: 5. In germline, CDR1 is MNHEY, CDR2 SMNVEV (reference sequence). CDR3 amino acids: CASSLSGQGLYEQYF. CDR3 bases: TGTGCCAGCAGTTTATCAGGACAGGGCCTATACGAGCAGTACTTC.